This T cell receptor (beta chain) emerged from a study of CD4 T cells in relation to SARS-CoV-2 and coronaviruses. Study details: ViraFEST: approximately 10-day antigen culture of PBMCs, then TCR beta CDR3 sequencing. No peptide or an HIV-1 Nef peptide pool served as negative control.

About this clone itself: Its cognate antigen is unknown.

Germline V gene sequence: CDR1 MDHEN, CDR2 SYDVKM. The CDR3 runs to 17 residues. Trimming at V came to 2 bases and at J to 7 bases, leaving 11 bases not matched to a gene. TCRdb's table, derived via immunoSEQ multiplex PCR, lists solely in-frame clones and lacks some. The sample has about 29,000 clones, around 79% seen once. Before the COVID-19 pandemic, during about 2010-2018, CD4+ T cells were taken from unexposed donors. After approximately ten days of culture, CD4+ T cells were isolated. Cells permitting, SARS-CoV-2 S/N and four cold-coronavirus spikes were tested on unexposed-donor CD4+ T cells. Roughly 2 million PBMCs per well were cultured with approximately 10 IU/ml IL-2.

The chain carries TRBV28 and TRBJ2-1; 10 nucleotides align to TRBD2. The sequence was collected from a human donor in good health. Sequencing input: CD4+ T cells from PBMCs, cultured in vitro. The CDR3 sequence: CASSLNLAGDLGNEQFF. The DNA for the CDR3 is TGTGCCAGCAGTTTAAATCTAGCGGGAGATTTGGGGAATGAGCAGTTCTTC.